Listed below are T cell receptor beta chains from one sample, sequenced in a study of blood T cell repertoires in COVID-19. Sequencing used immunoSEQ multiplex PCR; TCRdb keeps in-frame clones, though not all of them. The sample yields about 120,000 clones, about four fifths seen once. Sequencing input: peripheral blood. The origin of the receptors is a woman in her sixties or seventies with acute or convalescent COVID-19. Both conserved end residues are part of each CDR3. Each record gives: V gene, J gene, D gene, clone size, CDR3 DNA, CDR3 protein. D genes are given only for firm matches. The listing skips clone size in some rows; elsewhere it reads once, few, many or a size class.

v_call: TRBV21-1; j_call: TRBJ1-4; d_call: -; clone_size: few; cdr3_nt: TGTGCCAGCAGCAAAGAGCGGAGGGCTAATGAAAAACTGTTTTTT; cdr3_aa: CASSKERRANEKLFF
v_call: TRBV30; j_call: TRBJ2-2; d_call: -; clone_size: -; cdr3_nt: TGTGCCTGGAGTTATGGGGGCGCCGGGGAGCTGTTTTTT; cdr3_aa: CAWSYGGAGELFF
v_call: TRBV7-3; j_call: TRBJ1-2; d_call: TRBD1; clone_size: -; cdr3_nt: TGTGCCAGCAGCTTAACCGGACAGGGAGGAGGGGGCTACACCTTC; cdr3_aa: CASSLTGQGGGGYTF
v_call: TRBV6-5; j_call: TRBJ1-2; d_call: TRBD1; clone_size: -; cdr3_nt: TGTGCCAGCAGTACCCAGGGGGTCTATGGCTACACCTTC; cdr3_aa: CASSTQGVYGYTF
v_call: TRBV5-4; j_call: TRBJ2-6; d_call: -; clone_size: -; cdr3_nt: TGTGCCAGCAGCATAGACAGGCCTTCTGTAGCTGGGGCCAACGTCCTGACTTTC; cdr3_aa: CASSIDRPSVAGANVLTF
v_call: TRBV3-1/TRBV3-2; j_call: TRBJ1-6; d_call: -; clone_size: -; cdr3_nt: TGTGCCAGCAGCCAAGCAGGAAGCTCCTATAATTCACCCCTCCACTTT; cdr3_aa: CASSQAGSSYNSPLHF
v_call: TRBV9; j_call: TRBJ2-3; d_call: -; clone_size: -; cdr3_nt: TGTGCCAGCAGCCTATCGTCAGATACGCAGTATTTT; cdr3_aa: CASSLSSDTQYF
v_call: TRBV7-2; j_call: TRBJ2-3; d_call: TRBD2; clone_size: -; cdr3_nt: TGTGCCAGCAGCTTAGTCAGCGGGGGCGGGACAGATACGCAGTATTTT; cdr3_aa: CASSLVSGGGTDTQYF
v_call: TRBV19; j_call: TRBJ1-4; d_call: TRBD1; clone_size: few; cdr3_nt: TGTGCCAGTAGTCGGGGACAGGCGTGGGGGGGTGAAAAACTGTTTTTT; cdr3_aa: CASSRGQAWGGEKLFF
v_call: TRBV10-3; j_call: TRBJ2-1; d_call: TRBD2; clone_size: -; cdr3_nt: TGTGCCATCAGCCCAGGACTAGCGGGGAACAATGAGCAGTTCTTC; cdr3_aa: CAISPGLAGNNEQFF
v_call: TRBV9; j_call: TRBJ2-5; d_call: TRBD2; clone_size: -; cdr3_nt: TGTGCCAGCAGCGCAACGGGACTAGCGGGGGGGCACGAGACCCAGTACTTC; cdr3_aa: CASSATGLAGGHETQYF
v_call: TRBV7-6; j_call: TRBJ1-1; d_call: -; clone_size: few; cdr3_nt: TGTGCCAGCAGCCCCGAGGCTTTCACTGAAGCTTTCTTT; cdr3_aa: CASSPEAFTEAFF
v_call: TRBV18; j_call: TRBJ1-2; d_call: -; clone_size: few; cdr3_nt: TGTGCCAGCTCCCCAGGGACTTCCCTGGGCTATGGCTACACCTTC; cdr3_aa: CASSPGTSLGYGYTF
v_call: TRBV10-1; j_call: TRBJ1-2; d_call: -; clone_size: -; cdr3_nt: TGCGCCAACCAGGGGTGGGGCTACACCTTC; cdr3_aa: CANQGWGYTF
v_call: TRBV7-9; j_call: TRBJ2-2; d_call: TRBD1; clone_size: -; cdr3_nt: TGTGCCAGCAGCCAGGACAGGGGGCACACCGGGGAGCTGTTTTTT; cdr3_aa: CASSQDRGHTGELFF
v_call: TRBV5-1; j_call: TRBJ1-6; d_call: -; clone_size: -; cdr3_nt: TGCGCCAGCAGCTTGGGTGGGACAATGAATTCACCCCTCCACTTT; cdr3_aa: CASSLGGTMNSPLHF
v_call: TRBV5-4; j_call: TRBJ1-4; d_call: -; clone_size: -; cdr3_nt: TGTGCCAGCAGCTATGCGGGGCAGAATGAAAAACTGTTTTTT; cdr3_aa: CASSYAGQNEKLFF
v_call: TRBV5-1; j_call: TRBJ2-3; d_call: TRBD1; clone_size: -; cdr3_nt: TGCGCCAGCAGCTCCGACAGGGCTCGCACAGATACGCAGTATTTT; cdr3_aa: CASSSDRARTDTQYF
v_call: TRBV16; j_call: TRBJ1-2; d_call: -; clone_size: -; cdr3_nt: TGTGCCAGCAGCCATGACACCGGGACTGGGGGCTACACCTTC; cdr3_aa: CASSHDTGTGGYTF
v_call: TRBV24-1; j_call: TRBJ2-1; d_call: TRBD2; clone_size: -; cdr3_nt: TGTGCCACCAGTGATTCTCCGGGACTAGCGGGAAACAATGAGCAGTTCTTC; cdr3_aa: CATSDSPGLAGNNEQFF
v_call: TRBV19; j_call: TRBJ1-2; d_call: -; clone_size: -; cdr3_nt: TGTGCCTCATCCGGCTACACCTTC; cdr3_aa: CASSGYTF
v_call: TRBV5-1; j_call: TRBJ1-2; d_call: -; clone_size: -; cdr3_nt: TGCGCCAGCAGCTTGGACAACAGGGCCTATGGCTACACCTTC; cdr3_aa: CASSLDNRAYGYTF
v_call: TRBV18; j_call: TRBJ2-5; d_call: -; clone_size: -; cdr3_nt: TGTGCCAGCTCACAGGCTCAGGGGGGTACACAAGAGACCCAGTACTTC; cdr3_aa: CASSQAQGGTQETQYF
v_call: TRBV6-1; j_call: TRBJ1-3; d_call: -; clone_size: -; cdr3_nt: TGTGCCAGCAGTGAGCTCAGCTCTGGAAACACCATATATTTT; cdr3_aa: CASSELSSGNTIYF
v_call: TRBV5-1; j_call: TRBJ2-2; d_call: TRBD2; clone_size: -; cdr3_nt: TGCGCCAGCAGTCGGGGGGGCCAGCCTACCGGGGAGCTGTTTTTT; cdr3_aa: CASSRGGQPTGELFF
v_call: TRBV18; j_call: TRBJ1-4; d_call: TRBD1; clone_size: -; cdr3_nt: TGTGCCAGCTCACCGACAGGGATTAATGAGAAACTGTTTTTT; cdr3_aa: CASSPTGINEKLFF
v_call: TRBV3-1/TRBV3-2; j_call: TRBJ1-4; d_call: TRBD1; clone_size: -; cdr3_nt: TGTGCCAGCACCTGGGCCGGGACAGATAATGAAAAACTGTTTTTT; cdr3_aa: CASTWAGTDNEKLFF
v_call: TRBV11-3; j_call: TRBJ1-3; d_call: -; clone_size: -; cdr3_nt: TGTGCCAGCAGCTTAGTCCCGGGGACTGGAAACACCATATATTTT; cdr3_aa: CASSLVPGTGNTIYF